This TCR beta chain originates from a study of identical twins. TCRdb redid the calling of the 5' RACE reads with MiXCR, one entry per CDR3 protein. The sample consists of fewer than 550,000 distinct CDR3 sequences, about 15% of them appearing once. V dropped 3 bases and J dropped 8 bases, with 10 bases sitting between them. Per germline, CDR1 DFQATT and CDR2 SNEGSKA (reference sequence). CDR3 size: 11 residues. These data were likewise used in another study, on yellow fever vaccine responses in identical twins.

Sequenced material: CD4+ T cells sorted from blood. The clonotype comes from a woman younger than 35 in good health. The V call is TRBV20-1, the J call TRBJ1-2; no clear D. The CDR3 coding sequence is TGCAGTGCTAGGTCACTCAAGGGCTACACCTTC. It is translated as CSARSLKGYTF.